Presented here are 26 T cell receptor beta chains from one specimen sequenced in a study of OX40 agonist ivuxolimab in advanced cancers. Method: immunoSEQ multiplex PCR; TCRdb's copy keeps in-frame clones and lacks some. The sample carries 99,000 or so clones, approximately 94% recorded once. The sequencing here drew on CD4+ or CD8+ T cells sorted from blood, taken in a trial of the OX40 agonist ivuxolimab. The receptors were gathered from an adult with an advanced solid tumor such as melanoma, head and neck, liver or kidney cancer.

The chain is built from TRBV12-5 and TRBJ2-1; TRBD2 matches 9 bases. CDR1 is LGHNT and CDR2 is FRNRAP in the germline V gene. The CDR3 totals 14 residues. The V and J ends lost 6 bases and 8 bases, in that order; junction bases with no gene match: 8. The CDR3 DNA is TGTGCTAGTGGAGAAAGCGGGGGGACGGATGAGCAGTTCTTC. The encoded protein is CASGESGGTDEQFF.

The chain uses TRBV28 and TRBJ1-1; possibly TRBD1 for D (6 bases). This CDR3 has 14 residues. Between the trimmed V and J ends, which lost 3 bases and 6 bases, there was a span of 14 bases. Germline V CDR1 and CDR2: MDHEN, SYDVKM. Here the CDR3 DNA reads TGTGCCAGCAGTTTTATGACCCGGGGGCCTGAAGCTTTCTTT. Translating it yields CASSFMTRGPEAFF.

The chain employs TRBV9 and TRBJ2-5; 9 bases line up with TRBD2. This CDR3 region has 14 residues. Germline values: CDR1 SGDLS, CDR2 YYNGEE. With V trimmed by 0 bases and J by 5 bases, 2 bases remained unmatched. In DNA, the CDR3 is TGTGCCAGCAGCGTAGGCGGGGGGGCGGAGACCCAGTACTTC. It codes for CASSVGGGAETQYF. Full variable domain (outside the CDR3, taken from reference TRBV9 and TRBJ2-5): DSGVTQTPKHLITATGQRVTLRCSPRSGDLSVYWYQQSLDQGLQFLIQYYNGEERAKGNILERFSAQQFPDLHSELNLSSLELGDSALYFCASSVGGGAETQYFGPGTRLLVL.

This sequence joins TRBV6-5 and TRBJ2-7; D may be TRBD2 (6 bases). CDR1 MNHEY and CDR2 SVGAGI come from the germline V gene. V lost 4 bases and J 4 bases, leaving 14 bases between the germline ends. The CDR3 contains 14 residues. CDR3 in DNA: TGTGCCAGCAGTTCCCTGGGTAGCGGATACGAGCAGTACTTC. Its translation is CASSSLGSGYEQYF.

The V and J genes are TRBV6-5 and TRBJ2-1, with a possible D match to TRBD2 (5 bases). The CDR3 is 13 amino acids. V lost 4 bases, J lost 9 bases, and 13 bases lay in between. Germline CDR1 reads MNHEY; CDR2 reads SVGAGI. CDR3 region: CASSFAGDGEQFF. In nucleotides, the CDR3 is TGTGCCAGCAGTTTCGCCGGGGATGGTGAGCAGTTCTTC.

This chain joins TRBV2 and TRBJ1-6; TRBD1 aligns across 7 bases. V was clipped by 3 bases and J by 8 bases; unmatched bases: 4. The germline gives CDR1 SNHLY, CDR2 FYNNEI. The CDR3 is 14 amino acids. For the CDR3, the DNA is TGTGCCAGCAGTGAGCAAGGACAGGATTCACCCCTCCACTTT. Encoded protein: CASSEQGQDSPLHF.

The genes are TRBV14 and TRBJ1-2, with D possibly TRBD1 on 5 matching bases. The V and J ends lost 0 bases and 7 bases respectively, with 15 bases between them. This CDR3 comprises 15 residues. Germline V lookup: CDR1 SGHDN, CDR2 FVKESK. The CDR3 is CASSQDPRGDPGYTF. DNA of the CDR3: TGTGCCAGCAGCCAAGATCCCCGAGGGGACCCTGGCTACACCTTC.

The chain is built from TRBV5-8 and TRBJ2-7; 7 bases match TRBD2. Unmatched junction bases numbered 13, after V lost 4 bases and J lost 3 bases. CDR3 length: 16 amino acids. CDR1 and CDR2 from the germline V gene are SGHTS and YDEGEE. CDR3 DNA sequence: TGTGCCAGCAGCAAGTCTAGCGGTCCCAGAGGCTACGAGCAGTACTTC. It yields the protein CASSKSSGPRGYEQYF.

The rearrangement uses TRBV2 and TRBJ2-2; TRBD1 matches at 7 bases. The CDR3 contains 15 residues. V shed 8 bases, J shed 1 base, and the junction held 7 bases outside the gene matches. Germline assignment: CDR1 SNHLY and CDR2 FYNNEI. In nucleotides, the CDR3 is TGTGCCAGCGGGCCCCGGACAGGGAACACCGGGGAGCTGTTTTTT. It is translated as CASGPRTGNTGELFF. Full variable domain (remainder filled in from reference TRBV2 and TRBJ2-2): EPEVTQTPSHQVTQMGQEVILRCVPISNHLYFYWYRQILGQKVEFLVSFYNNEISEKSEIFDDQFSVERPDGSNFTLKIRSTKLEDSAMYFCASGPRTGNTGELFFGEGSRLTVL.

The rearrangement uses TRBV10-3 and TRBJ2-7; D possibly matches TRBD1 or TRBD2 (7 bases each). With 3 bases removed from V and 5 bases from J, the gap between germline ends came to 20 bases. This CDR3 region has 16 residues. Germline values: CDR1 ENHRY, CDR2 SYGVKD. CDR3 region: CAISDSQGGGINEQYF. The CDR3, as DNA: TGTGCCATCAGTGACTCCCAGGGAGGGGGCATCAACGAGCAGTACTTC.

The chain links TRBV7-2 to TRBJ2-7; 8 nucleotides match TRBD1. The CDR3 runs to 16 residues. Per the germline V gene, CDR1 is SGHTA and CDR2 is FQGNSA. Unmatched junction bases numbered 5, after V lost 0 bases and J lost 1 base. The CDR3, as DNA: TGTGCCAGCAGCTTAGCGCCCGGACAGGGATCCTACGAGCAGTACTTC. Translation gives CASSLAPGQGSYEQYF. The variable domain in full, with the rest retrieved from reference TRBV7-2 and TRBJ2-7, is GAGVSQSPSNKVTEKGKDVELRCDPISGHTALYWYRQSLGQGLEFLIYFQGNSAPDKSGLPSDRFSAERTGGSVSTLTIQRTQQEDSAVYLCASSLAPGQGSYEQYFGPGTRLTVT.

The chain carries TRBV5-1 and TRBJ2-5; D perhaps matches TRBD2 (6 bases). The germline V and J ends were trimmed by 0 bases and 0 bases, with 9 bases remaining between them. CDR1 and CDR2 from the germline V gene are SGHRS and YFSETQ. This CDR3 has 15 amino acids. Here the CDR3 reads CASSLVASDQETQYF. In DNA, the CDR3 is TGCGCCAGCAGCTTGGTGGCTAGCGACCAAGAGACCCAGTACTTC.

This clone came up once. The rearrangement joins TRBV5-4 to TRBJ2-3; D call uncertain. V lost 3 bases and J lost 2, with 13 bases in between. This CDR3 is 15 amino acids long. Per the germline V gene, CDR1 is SGHNT and CDR2 is YYREEE (reference sequence). Here the CDR3 reads CASSSLTYVTDTQYF. The CDR3 region has the DNA TGTGCCAGCAGCTCCTTGACGTACGTCACAGATACGCAGTATTTT.

This chain links TRBV7-2 with TRBJ2-1; tentative D call: TRBD2 (7 bases). V gave up 1 base and J gave up 7 bases, with 17 bases separating them. The CDR3 consists of 16 residues. Germline CDR1 reads SGHTA; CDR2 reads FQGNSA. The CDR3 region has the DNA TGTGCCAGCAGCTTAGAGATAGGGGGAGGGGAAAATGAGCAGTTCTTC. Its translation: CASSLEIGGGENEQFF.

The rearrangement joins TRBV4-3 to TRBJ2-1; TRBD2 agrees at 9 bases. This CDR3 region has 18 residues. The V gene end was trimmed by 0 bases and the J gene end by 5 bases; junction bases not matched to a gene: 11. The germline V gene has CDR1 LGHNA and CDR2 YSLEER. The CDR3, as DNA: TGCGCCAGCAGCCAAGAAAAATCCGGACTAGCGTTAAACAATGAGCAGTTCTTC. Its translation: CASSQEKSGLALNNEQFF.

This clone was seen a handful of times. V gene TRBV27 combines with J gene TRBJ2-3; TRBD2 aligns across 11 bases. The CDR3 is 15 residues long. Germline V gene sequence: CDR1 MNHEY, CDR2 SMNVEV (reference sequence). Germline trimming cut 6 bases from V and 4 bases from J; bases unmatched to any gene: 6. CDR3 protein: CASSYSGGASDTQYF. The CDR3 DNA reads TGTGCCAGCAGCTATAGCGGGGGGGCCTCAGATACGCAGTATTTT.

The chain employs TRBV19 and TRBJ2-5; 12 bases align to TRBD1. The V gene's germline CDR1 is LNHDA and CDR2 SQIVND (reference sequence). V shed 3 bases, J shed 5 bases, and the junction held 7 bases outside the gene matches. CDR3 length: 16 amino acids. This CDR3 reads CASSMGQGALFETQYF. CDR3 DNA: TGTGCCAGTAGTATGGGACAGGGGGCTTTATTCGAGACCCAGTACTTC. Based on the CDR3 plus reference TRBV19 and TRBJ2-5, the full variable domain is DGGITQSPKYLFRKEGQNVTLSCEQNLNHDAMYWYRQDPGQGLRLIYYSQIVNDFQKGDIAEGYSVSREKKESFPLTVTSAQKNPTAFYLCASSMGQGALFETQYFGPGTRLLVL.

The chain carries TRBV15 and TRBJ2-1, with D hard to call. CDR3 length: 11 residues. V was shortened by 1 base and J by 9 bases, with 4 bases between the two germline ends. Germline CDR1 and CDR2: LNHNV and YYDKDF (reference sequence). DNA of the CDR3: TGTGCCACCAGCAGAGGGATTGAGCAGTTCTTC. Translation: CATSRGIEQFF.

DNA of the CDR3: TGTGCCAGCAGTTTAGCGGGACCGTATGAGCAGTTCTTC. Its protein product is CASSLAGPYEQFF. The chain is built from TRBV27 and TRBJ2-1; tentatively, D is TRBD2 (6 bases). Germline V lookup: CDR1 MNHEY, CDR2 SMNVEV (reference sequence). Trimming shortened V by 2 bases and J by 8 bases, and 10 bases separated the two germline ends. This CDR3 is 13 amino acids long.

This clone was counted once. This chain links TRBV2 with TRBJ2-2; D possibly corresponds to TRBD1 (6 bases). The CDR3 contains 15 residues. V gave up 6 bases and J gave up 5 bases, with 16 bases separating them. Germline V gene lookup returns CDR1 SNHLY and CDR2 FYNNEI. CDR3 sequence: CASSRLGARTGELFF. The CDR3 region has the DNA TGTGCCAGCAGCAGATTGGGGGCGAGGACCGGGGAGCTGTTTTTT.

This rearrangement joins TRBV18 to TRBJ2-5, with D maybe TRBD2 (6 bases). The CDR3 runs to 14 residues. Trimming cost V 2 bases and J 2 bases, with 9 bases left between them. Germline loops: CDR1 KGHSH, CDR2 LQKENI. The CDR3 loop reads CASSPISGQETQYF. The CDR3 coding sequence is TGTGCCAGCTCACCAATTAGCGGACAAGAGACCCAGTACTTC.

The J gene is TRBJ2-3, the V gene TRBV21-1; whether TRBD2, the table's D call, matches the DNA was not checked. TRBV21-1 is a pseudogene segment. This CDR3 has 17 amino acids. The CDR3 DNA is TGTGCCAGCAGCAAAACGGGTGGAGGCCAAAGCACAGATACGCAGTATTTT. It codes for CASSKTGGGQSTDTQYF.

The genes are TRBV6-6 and TRBJ1-1, with 7 nucleotides matching TRBD1. V lost 5 bases to trimming and J lost 5 bases; unmatched junction nucleotides: 5. Germline CDR1 and CDR2: MNHNY and SVGAGI (reference sequence). The CDR3 has 13 amino acids. The CDR3 loop is CASSHPGGTEAFF. In DNA, the CDR3 is TGTGCCAGCAGTCACCCAGGGGGGACTGAAGCTTTCTTT.

The chain employs TRBV27 and TRBJ1-1; no definite D call. CDR1 MNHEY and CDR2 SMNVEV come from the germline V gene (reference sequence). V lost 6 bases, J lost 0 bases, and 8 bases lay in between. The CDR3 has 13 amino acids. CDR3 nucleotide sequence: TGTGCCAGCAGGGAGGGAATGAACACTGAAGCTTTCTTT. Translated, it gives CASREGMNTEAFF.

The chain couples TRBV5-5 to TRBJ2-7; TRBD1 agrees at 7 bases. The CDR3 length is 14 residues. Germline V gene sequence: CDR1 SGHKS, CDR2 YYEKEE (reference sequence). V lost 4 bases and J lost 3; bases outside the gene matches: 7. For the CDR3, the DNA is TGTGCCAGCAGCAGAGACGACAGGGACTACGAGCAGTACTTC. Protein: CASSRDDRDYEQYF. Drawing the rest from reference TRBV5-5 and TRBJ2-7, the complete variable domain is DAGVTQSPTHLIKTRGQQVTLRCSPISGHKSVSWYQQVLGQGPQFIFQYYEKEERGRGNFPDRFSARQFPNYSSELNVNALLLGDSALYLCASSRDDRDYEQYFGPGTRLTVT.

The rearrangement links TRBV23-1 to TRBJ2-5; 12 bases align to TRBD2. The J call is doubtful: the DNA matches TRBJ2-7 better. TRBV23-1 falls under the ORF class, with uncertain function. The length of the CDR3 is 17 residues. Here the CDR3 reads CASSPPSGGAISYEQYF. Written as DNA, the CDR3 is TGCGCCAGCAGTCCCCCTAGCGGGGGGGCAATCTCCTACGAGCAGTACTTC.